Included here is one TCR beta chain sequence, with context. The CDR3 contains 17 residues. The germline V and J ends were trimmed by 4 bases and 1 base, with 18 bases remaining between them. Germline values: CDR1 MNHNS, CDR2 SASEGT. This record belongs to a study of blood T cell repertoires in COVID-19. On the study more broadly: COVID-19 samples, acute and convalescent, were from the United States, Italy and Spain.

In the original processing: Nucleated cell counts were estimated from reference gene primer amplification. Measured with immunoSEQ multiplex PCR; TCRdb has only the in-frame clones, and not every one. Clonal size and the V and J genes are those of that table, whereas D and trimming came from the DNA. This table has about 120,000 clones, around 80% appearing once. Recruited during active infection, patients (from Seattle) were subsequently followed longitudinally. The sample comprised peripheral blood. J is TRBJ2-3 and V is TRBV6-1; tentative D call: TRBD1 (6 bases). This clonotype originated in a young man with COVID-19, enrolled during active disease. Here the CDR3 DNA reads TGTGCCAGCAGTGCAACTCCAGGGGAAGAAGGCACAGATACGCAGTATTTT. Protein product: CASSATPGEEGTDTQYF.